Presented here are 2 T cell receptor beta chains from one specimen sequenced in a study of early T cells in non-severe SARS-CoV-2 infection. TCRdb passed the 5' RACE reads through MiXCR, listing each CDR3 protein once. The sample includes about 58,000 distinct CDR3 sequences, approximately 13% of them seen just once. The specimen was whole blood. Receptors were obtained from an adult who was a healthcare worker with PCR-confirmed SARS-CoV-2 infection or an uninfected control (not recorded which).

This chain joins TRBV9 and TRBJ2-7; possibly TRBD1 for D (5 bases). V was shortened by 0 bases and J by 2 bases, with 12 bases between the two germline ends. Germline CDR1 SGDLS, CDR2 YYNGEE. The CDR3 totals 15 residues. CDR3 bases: TGTGCCAGCAGCGTAGCTACAGGTGTTACCTACGAGCAGTACTTC. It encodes CASSVATGVTYEQYF.

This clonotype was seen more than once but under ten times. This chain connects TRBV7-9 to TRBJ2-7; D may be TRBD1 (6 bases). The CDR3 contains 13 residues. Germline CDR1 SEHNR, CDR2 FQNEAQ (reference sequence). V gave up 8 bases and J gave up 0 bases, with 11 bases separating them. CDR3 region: CASGRGSSYEQYF. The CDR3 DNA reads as TGTGCCAGCGGCAGGGGATCCTCCTACGAGCAGTACTTC.